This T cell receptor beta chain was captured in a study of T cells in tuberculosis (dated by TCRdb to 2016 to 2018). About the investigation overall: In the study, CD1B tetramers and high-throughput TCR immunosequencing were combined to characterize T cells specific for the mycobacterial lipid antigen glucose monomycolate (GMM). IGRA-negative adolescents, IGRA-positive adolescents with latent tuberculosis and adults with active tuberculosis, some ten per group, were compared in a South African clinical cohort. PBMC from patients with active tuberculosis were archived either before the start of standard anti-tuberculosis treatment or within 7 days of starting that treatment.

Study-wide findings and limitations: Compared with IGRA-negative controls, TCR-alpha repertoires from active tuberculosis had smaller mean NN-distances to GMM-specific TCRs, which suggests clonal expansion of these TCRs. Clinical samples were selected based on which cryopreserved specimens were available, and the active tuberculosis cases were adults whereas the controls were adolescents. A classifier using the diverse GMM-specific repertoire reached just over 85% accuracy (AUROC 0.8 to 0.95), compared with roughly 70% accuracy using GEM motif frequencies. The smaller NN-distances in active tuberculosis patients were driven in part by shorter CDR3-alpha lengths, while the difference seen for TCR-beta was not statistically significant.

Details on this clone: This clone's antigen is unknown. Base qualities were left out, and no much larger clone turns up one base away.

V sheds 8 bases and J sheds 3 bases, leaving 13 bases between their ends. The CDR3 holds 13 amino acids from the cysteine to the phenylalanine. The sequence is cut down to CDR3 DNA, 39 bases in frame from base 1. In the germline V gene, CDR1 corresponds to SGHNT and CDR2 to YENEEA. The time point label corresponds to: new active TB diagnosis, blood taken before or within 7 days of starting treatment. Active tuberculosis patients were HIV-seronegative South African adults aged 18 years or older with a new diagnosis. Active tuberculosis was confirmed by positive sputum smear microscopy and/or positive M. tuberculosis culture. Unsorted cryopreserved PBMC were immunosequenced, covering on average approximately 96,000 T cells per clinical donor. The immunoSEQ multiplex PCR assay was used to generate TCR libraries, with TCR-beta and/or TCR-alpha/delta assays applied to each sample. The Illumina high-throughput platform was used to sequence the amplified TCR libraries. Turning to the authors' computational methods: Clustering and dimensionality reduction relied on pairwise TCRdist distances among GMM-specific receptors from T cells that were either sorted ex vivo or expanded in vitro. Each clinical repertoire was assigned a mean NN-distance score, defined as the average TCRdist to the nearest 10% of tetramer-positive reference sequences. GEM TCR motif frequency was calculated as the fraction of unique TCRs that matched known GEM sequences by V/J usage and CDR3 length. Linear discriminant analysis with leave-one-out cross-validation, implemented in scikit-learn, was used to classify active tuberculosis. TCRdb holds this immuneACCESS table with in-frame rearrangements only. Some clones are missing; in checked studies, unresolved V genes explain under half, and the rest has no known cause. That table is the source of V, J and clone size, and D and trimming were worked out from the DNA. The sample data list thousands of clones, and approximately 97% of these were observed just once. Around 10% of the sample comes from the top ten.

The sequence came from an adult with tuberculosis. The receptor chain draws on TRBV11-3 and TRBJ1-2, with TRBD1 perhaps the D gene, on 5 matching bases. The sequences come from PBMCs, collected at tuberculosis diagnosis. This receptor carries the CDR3 CASGGRGDYGYTF. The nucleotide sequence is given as TGTGCCAGCGGAGGGAGAGGGGACTATGGCTACACCTTC.